These 11 T cell receptor beta chains originate from one sample sequenced in a study of blood T cell repertoires in COVID-19. Assay used: immunoSEQ multiplex PCR; TCRdb lists only in-frame clones, some missing. The top ten clones hold 5% of a sample with 140,000 to 150,000 clones, more than 70% of them seen once. Sample: peripheral blood. These receptors all come from a woman in her forties or fifties with acute or convalescent COVID-19.

In this sample, this clone turned up a few times. This sequence joins TRBV9 and TRBJ1-6, with D unclear. The CDR3 has 15 residues. The germline V gene has CDR1 SGDLS and CDR2 YYNGEE. V lost 0 bases to trimming and J lost 7 bases, with 11 bases between them. As DNA, the CDR3 is TGTGCCAGCAGCGTAGGTGGCAGTACCAATTCACCCCTCCACTTT. Amino acid sequence: CASSVGGSTNSPLHF.

V usage is TRBV7-6 and J usage is TRBJ2-1, with D perhaps TRBD2 (6 bases). CDR1 is SGHVS and CDR2 is FNYEAQ in the germline V gene. The CDR3 has 17 amino acids. Between the trimmed V and J ends, which lost 0 bases and 0 bases, there was a span of 12 bases. This chain's CDR3 is CASSLAPRGSSYNEQFF. The CDR3 coding sequence is TGTGCCAGCAGCTTAGCCCCTCGGGGGAGCTCCTACAATGAGCAGTTCTTC.

This chain links TRBV9 with TRBJ2-2; D is possibly TRBD1 (6 bases). The CDR3 has 16 amino acids. V was trimmed by 0 bases and J by 5 bases, leaving 14 bases between them. In germline, CDR1 is SGDLS, CDR2 YYNGEE. CDR3 DNA: TGTGCCAGCAGCGTAGGTGCAGGGGTTGGGACCGGGGAGCTGTTTTTT. Its translation: CASSVGAGVGTGELFF.

This clone was picked up a small number of times. J is TRBJ2-1 and V is TRBV7-2; tentative D call: TRBD2 (6 bases). This CDR3 is built from 15 residues. V was cut by 0 bases and J by 9 bases, with 15 bases left in between. Germline V lookup: CDR1 SGHTA, CDR2 FQGNSA. For the CDR3, the DNA is TGTGCCAGCAGCTTAGCGGGGGGAAGAGGTCTTGAGCAGTTCTTC. Translated: CASSLAGGRGLEQFF.

V and J are TRBV27 and TRBJ2-2; D gene uncertain. This CDR3 region has 12 residues. Germline CDR1 is MNHEY and CDR2 is SMNVEV (reference sequence). Trimming left V 6 bases short and J 3 bases short, with 5 bases between. CDR3 DNA sequence: TGTGCCAGCAGCTTCTACACCGGGGAGCTGTTTTTT. Translating it yields CASSFYTGELFF.

The chain is built from TRBV5-1 and TRBJ2-7; possibly TRBD2 for D (6 bases). The CDR3 consists of 15 residues. V shed 4 bases and J shed 2 bases, with 16 bases lying between them. The germline V gene has CDR1 SGHRS and CDR2 YFSETQ. In DNA, the CDR3 is TGCGCCAGCAGCCCCCGCGGGGCCCTGCCCTACGAGCAGTACTTC. It yields the protein CASSPRGALPYEQYF.

V is TRBV7-2 and J is TRBJ2-7; D might be TRBD2 (6 bases). The CDR3 runs 14 residues. The V end lost 1 base, the J end lost 3 bases, and 10 bases lay between the germline ends. Germline CDR1 and CDR2: SGHTA and FQGNSA. CDR3 sequence: CASSLVPEGYEQYF. The CDR3 DNA follows: TGTGCCAGCAGCTTAGTTCCGGAGGGCTACGAGCAGTACTTC.

Concerning this clone: Mismatch with germline at one junction end may stem from a read error. V usage is TRBV4-2 and J usage is TRBJ1-6, with D perhaps TRBD1 (6 bases). The CDR3 covers 16 residues. CDR1 LGHNA and CDR2 YNFKEQ come from the germline V gene. CDR3 nucleotide sequence: TGTGCCAGCAGTCAAGGGCAGGACAGCTATAATTCACCCCTCCACTTT. Protein product: CASSQGQDSYNSPLHF.

The CDR3: CASSGGVYEQYF. CDR3 DNA sequence: TGTGCCAGCAGCGGCGGGGTCTACGAGCAGTACTTC. This chain uses TRBV5-5 with TRBJ2-7; a weak D match, TRBD2 (6 bases). The CDR3 extends over 12 amino acids. V lost 4 bases, J lost 3 bases, and 8 bases lay in between. Germline V gene lookup returns CDR1 SGHKS and CDR2 YYEKEE (reference sequence).

The V gene is TRBV5-6, the J gene TRBJ1-2, with TRBD1 matching 7 bases. Trimming took 4 bases from V and 6 from J; bases not matched to a gene: 9. The CDR3 totals 14 residues. The germline gives CDR1 SGHDT, CDR2 YYEEEE. In DNA, the CDR3 is TGTGCCAGCAGCCCCCTGACAGGGTACGATGGCTACACCTTC. Amino acids: CASSPLTGYDGYTF. The full variable domain, with the rest looked up from reference TRBV5-6 and TRBJ1-2, is DAGVTQSPTHLIKTRGQQVTLRCSPKSGHDTVSWYQQALGQGPQFIFQYYEEEERQRGNFPDRFSGHQFPNYSSELNVNALLLGDSALYLCASSPLTGYDGYTFGSGTRLTVV.

The J gene is TRBJ1-2, the V gene TRBV30, with TRBD1 matching over 9 bases. The CDR3 totals 11 residues. The J segment lost 8 bases and the V segment lost 8 bases, leaving 6 bases of the junction unmatched. Germline V CDR1 and CDR2: GTSNPN, SVGIG (reference sequence). The CDR3, as DNA: TGTGCCGGTGACAGGGGGTTCGGCTACACCTTC. It is translated as CAGDRGFGYTF.